A selection of T cell receptor beta chains follows, all from one sample in a study of blood T cell repertoires in COVID-19. Using immunoSEQ multiplex PCR, the repertoire was profiled, and TCRdb retains in-frame clones only, with some absent. The table shows nearly 350,000 clones, with roughly nine tenths occurring only once. Source material: PBMCs or T cells enriched from blood (not recorded which). The receptors originated from a woman aged 25 to 39 who had recovered from COVID-19. Both conserved end residues are part of each CDR3. Each record gives: V gene, clone size, J gene, D gene, CDR3 protein, CDR3 DNA. The D gene is left open where the match is weak. Clone size is stated in some rows and not others, as once, few, many or a class when expanded.

v_gene: TRBV12-3/TRBV12-4; abundance: -; j_gene: TRBJ2-7; d_gene: TRBD1; CDR3aa: CASSARTGDEQYF; CDR3nt: TGTGCCAGCAGTGCCAGGACAGGGGACGAGCAGTACTTC
v_gene: TRBV7-9; abundance: -; j_gene: TRBJ1-2; d_gene: -; CDR3aa: CASSTSSYYGYTF; CDR3nt: TGTGCCAGCAGCACCAGTTCCTACTATGGCTACACCTTC
v_gene: TRBV3-1/TRBV3-2; abundance: -; j_gene: TRBJ2-7; d_gene: TRBD1; CDR3aa: CASSQDLVGQGLTYEQYF; CDR3nt: TGTGCCAGCAGCCAAGATCTTGTGGGACAGGGGCTTACCTACGAGCAGTACTTC
v_gene: TRBV19; abundance: once; j_gene: TRBJ2-4; d_gene: TRBD1; CDR3aa: CASSPGQGLAKNIQYF; CDR3nt: TGTGCCAGTAGTCCCGGACAGGGTTTAGCCAAAAACATTCAGTACTTC
v_gene: TRBV19; abundance: -; j_gene: TRBJ2-1; d_gene: -; CDR3aa: CASSGRGLAHTYNEQFF; CDR3nt: TGTGCCAGTAGTGGGCGGGGGCTAGCGCACACCTACAATGAGCAGTTCTTC
v_gene: TRBV13; abundance: -; j_gene: TRBJ1-1; d_gene: TRBD1; CDR3aa: CASSSRDSPTGSNTEAFF; CDR3nt: TGTGCCAGCAGCTCCCGGGACAGTCCCACGGGGTCGAACACTGAAGCTTTCTTT
v_gene: TRBV5-1; abundance: -; j_gene: TRBJ2-3; d_gene: -; CDR3aa: CASSEQAGESQYF; CDR3nt: TGCGCCAGCAGCGAACAGGCCGGAGAATCGCAGTATTTT
v_gene: TRBV12-5; abundance: few; j_gene: TRBJ1-2; d_gene: -; CDR3aa: CASGLAGRYGYTF; CDR3nt: TGTGCTAGTGGTTTGGCAGGGCGCTATGGCTACACCTTC
v_gene: TRBV19; abundance: -; j_gene: TRBJ2-1; d_gene: TRBD1; CDR3aa: CASSSDSGTGGNEQFF; CDR3nt: TGTGCCAGTAGTTCCGACTCCGGGACAGGGGGTAATGAGCAGTTCTTC
v_gene: TRBV4-2; abundance: -; j_gene: TRBJ2-5; d_gene: TRBD1; CDR3aa: CASSQGDRGQETQYF; CDR3nt: TGTGCCAGCAGCCAAGGGGACAGGGGGCAAGAGACCCAGTACTTC
v_gene: TRBV28; abundance: -; j_gene: TRBJ1-4; d_gene: -; CDR3aa: CASSFKGVATNEKLFF; CDR3nt: TGTGCCAGCAGTTTTAAGGGGGTTGCAACTAATGAAAAACTGTTTTTT
v_gene: TRBV18; abundance: -; j_gene: TRBJ1-5; d_gene: -; CDR3aa: CASGRGQENQPQHF; CDR3nt: TGTGCCAGCGGTCGCGGACAAGAAAATCAGCCCCAGCATTTT
v_gene: TRBV24-1; abundance: -; j_gene: TRBJ2-2; d_gene: TRBD1; CDR3aa: CATSLGGQANTGELFF; CDR3nt: TGTGCCACCAGTCTGGGGGGACAGGCGAACACCGGGGAGCTGTTTTTT
v_gene: TRBV6-6; abundance: -; j_gene: TRBJ1-2; d_gene: TRBD1; CDR3aa: CASTSTGASNYGYTF; CDR3nt: TGTGCCAGCACCTCGACAGGGGCCTCTAACTATGGCTACACCTTC
v_gene: TRBV5-1; abundance: -; j_gene: TRBJ2-7; d_gene: TRBD1; CDR3aa: CASSHGTVFYEQYF; CDR3nt: TGCGCCAGCAGCCACGGGACAGTGTTCTACGAGCAGTACTTC
v_gene: TRBV11-2; abundance: -; j_gene: TRBJ2-1; d_gene: TRBD1; CDR3aa: CASSSLQGARSNEQFF; CDR3nt: TGTGCCAGCAGCTCACTACAGGGGGCGCGGTCCAATGAGCAGTTCTTC
v_gene: TRBV30; abundance: -; j_gene: TRBJ2-3; d_gene: TRBD2; CDR3aa: CAWSFGGASDTQYF; CDR3nt: TGTGCCTGGAGTTTCGGGGGGGCATCAGATACGCAGTATTTT
v_gene: TRBV7-5; abundance: -; j_gene: TRBJ1-1; d_gene: -; CDR3aa: CVRSLNPGGEAFF; CDR3nt: TGTGTCAGAAGCTTAAATCCCGGGGGGGAAGCTTTCTTT
v_gene: TRBV6-4; abundance: -; j_gene: TRBJ2-5; d_gene: TRBD2; CDR3aa: CASSVEAGGPETQYF; CDR3nt: TGTGCCAGCAGTGTAGAAGCGGGGGGGCCAGAGACCCAGTACTTC
v_gene: TRBV6-5; abundance: -; j_gene: TRBJ2-3; d_gene: -; CDR3aa: CASSSEFLGGAQYF; CDR3nt: TGTGCCAGCAGTTCCGAATTCCTAGGAGGGGCGCAGTATTTT
v_gene: TRBV11-2; abundance: -; j_gene: TRBJ1-1; d_gene: -; CDR3aa: CASSLRTDGEAFF; CDR3nt: TGTGCCAGCAGCTTACGGACAGACGGTGAAGCTTTCTTT
v_gene: TRBV5-5; abundance: -; j_gene: TRBJ1-5; d_gene: -; CDR3aa: CASSLVQGANQPQHF; CDR3nt: TGTGCCAGCAGCTTGGTACAGGGAGCCAATCAGCCCCAGCATTTT
v_gene: TRBV5-1; abundance: -; j_gene: TRBJ2-3; d_gene: TRBD2; CDR3aa: CASSLSSGGVSDTQYF; CDR3nt: TGCGCCAGCTCTTTGTCTAGCGGGGGGGTCTCAGATACGCAGTATTTT
v_gene: TRBV11-3; abundance: -; j_gene: TRBJ1-3; d_gene: TRBD1; CDR3aa: CASSSGRTGSGNTIYF; CDR3nt: TGTGCCAGCAGCTCCGGGCGGACAGGGTCAGGAAACACCATATATTTT
v_gene: TRBV7-6; abundance: -; j_gene: TRBJ1-2; d_gene: TRBD1; CDR3aa: CASSLVGQGANYGYTF; CDR3nt: TGTGCCAGCAGCTTAGTCGGGCAGGGGGCTAACTATGGCTACACCTTC
v_gene: TRBV29-1; abundance: -; j_gene: TRBJ2-7; d_gene: -; CDR3aa: CSAQGPAHEQYF; CDR3nt: TGTAGCGCTCAGGGGCCCGCCCACGAGCAGTACTTC